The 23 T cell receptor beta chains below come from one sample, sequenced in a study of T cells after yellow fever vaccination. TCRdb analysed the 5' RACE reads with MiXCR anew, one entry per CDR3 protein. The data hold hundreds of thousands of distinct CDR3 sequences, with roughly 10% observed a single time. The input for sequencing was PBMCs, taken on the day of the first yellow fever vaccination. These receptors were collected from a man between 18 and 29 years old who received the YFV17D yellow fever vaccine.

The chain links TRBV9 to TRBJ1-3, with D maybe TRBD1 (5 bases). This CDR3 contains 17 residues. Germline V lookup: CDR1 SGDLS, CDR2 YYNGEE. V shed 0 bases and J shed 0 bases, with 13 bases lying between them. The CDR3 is CASSVGDSPSSGNTIYF. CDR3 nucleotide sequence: TGTGCCAGCAGCGTAGGCGACAGCCCGAGCTCTGGAAACACCATATATTTT.

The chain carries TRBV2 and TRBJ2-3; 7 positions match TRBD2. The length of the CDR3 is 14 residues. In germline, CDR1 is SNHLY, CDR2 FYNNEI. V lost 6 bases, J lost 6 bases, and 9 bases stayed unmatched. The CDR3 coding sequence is TGTGCCAGCAGGGGCGGGGACTATCCGGATACGCAGTATTTT. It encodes CASRGGDYPDTQYF.

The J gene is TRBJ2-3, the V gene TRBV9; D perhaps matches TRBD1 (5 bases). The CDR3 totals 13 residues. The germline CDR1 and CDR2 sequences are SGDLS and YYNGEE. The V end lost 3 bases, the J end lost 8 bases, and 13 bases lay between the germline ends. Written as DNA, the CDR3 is TGTGCCAGCAGCGAATCCAGGGATTCTACGCAGTATTTT. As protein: CASSESRDSTQYF.

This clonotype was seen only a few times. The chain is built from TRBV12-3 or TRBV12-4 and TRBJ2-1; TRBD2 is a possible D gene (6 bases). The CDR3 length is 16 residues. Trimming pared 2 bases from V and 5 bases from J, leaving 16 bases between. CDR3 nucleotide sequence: TGTGCCAGCAGTTTACGTCCGGGGGACCTAGACAATGAGCAGTTCTTC. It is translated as CASSLRPGDLDNEQFF.

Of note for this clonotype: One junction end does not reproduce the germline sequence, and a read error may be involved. CDR3 sequence: CASSLALQGVKTEAFF. CDR3 bases: TGTGCCAGCAGCTTAGCCTTACAAGGGGTGAAGACTGAAGCTTTCTTT. This chain links TRBV7-9 with TRBJ1-1, with D possibly matching TRBD1 (5 bases). The CDR3 runs to 16 residues. Germline lookup yields CDR1 SEHNR and CDR2 FQNEAQ (reference sequence).

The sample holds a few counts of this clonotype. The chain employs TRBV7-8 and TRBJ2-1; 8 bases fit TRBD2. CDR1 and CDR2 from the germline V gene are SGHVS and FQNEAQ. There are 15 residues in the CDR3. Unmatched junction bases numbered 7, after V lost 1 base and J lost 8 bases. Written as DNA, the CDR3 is TGTGCCAGCAGCTTAGTGACGGGGGGGATCGATGAGCAGTTCTTC. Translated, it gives CASSLVTGGIDEQFF.

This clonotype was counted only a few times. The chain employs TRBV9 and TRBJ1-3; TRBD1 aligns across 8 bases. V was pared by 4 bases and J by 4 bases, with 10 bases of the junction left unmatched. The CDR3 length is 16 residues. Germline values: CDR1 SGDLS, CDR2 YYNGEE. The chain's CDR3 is CASSPGGFSDGNTIYF. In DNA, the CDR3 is TGTGCCAGCAGCCCAGGGGGCTTCTCCGACGGAAACACCATATATTTT.

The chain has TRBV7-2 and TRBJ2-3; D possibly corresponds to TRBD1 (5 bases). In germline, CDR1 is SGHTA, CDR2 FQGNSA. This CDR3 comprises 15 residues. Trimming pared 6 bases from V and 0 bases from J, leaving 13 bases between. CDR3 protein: CASRRTGPSTDTQYF. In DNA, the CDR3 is TGTGCCAGCAGAAGAACAGGCCCGAGCACAGATACGCAGTATTTT.

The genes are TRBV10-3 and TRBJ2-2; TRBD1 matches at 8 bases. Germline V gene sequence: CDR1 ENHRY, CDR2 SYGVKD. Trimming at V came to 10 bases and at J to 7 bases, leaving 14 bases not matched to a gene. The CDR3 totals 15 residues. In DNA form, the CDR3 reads TGTGCCACCCACGGCATGACAGGGGCTATCGGGGAGCTGTTTTTT. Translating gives CATHGMTGAIGELFF.

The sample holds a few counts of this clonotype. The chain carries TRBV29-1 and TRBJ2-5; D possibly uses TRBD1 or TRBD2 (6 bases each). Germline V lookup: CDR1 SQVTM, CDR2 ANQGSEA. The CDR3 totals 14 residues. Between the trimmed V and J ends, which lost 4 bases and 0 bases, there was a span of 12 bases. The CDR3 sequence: CSVGGAGYQETQYF. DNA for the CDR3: TGCAGCGTTGGGGGGGCGGGGTACCAAGAGACCCAGTACTTC.

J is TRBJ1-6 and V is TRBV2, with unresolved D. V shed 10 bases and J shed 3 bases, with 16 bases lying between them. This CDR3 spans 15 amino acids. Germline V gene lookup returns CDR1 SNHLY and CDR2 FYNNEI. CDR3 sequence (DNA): TGTGCCAAGAGGTCCAGCGGAGGCTATAATTCACCCCTCCACTTT. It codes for CAKRSSGGYNSPLHF.

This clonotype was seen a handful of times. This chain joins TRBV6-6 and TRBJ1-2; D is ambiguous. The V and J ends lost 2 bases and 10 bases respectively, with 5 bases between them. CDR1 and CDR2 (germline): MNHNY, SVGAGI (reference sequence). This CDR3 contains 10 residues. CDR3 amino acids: CASSYVDYTF. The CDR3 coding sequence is TGTGCCAGCAGTTACGTGGACTACACCTTC.

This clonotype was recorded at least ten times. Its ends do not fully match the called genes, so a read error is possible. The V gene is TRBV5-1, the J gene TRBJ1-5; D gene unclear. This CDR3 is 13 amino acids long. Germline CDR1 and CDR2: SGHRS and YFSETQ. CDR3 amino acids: CASSLAGNQPQHF. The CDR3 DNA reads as TGTGCCAGCAGCTTAGCCGGGAACCAGCCCCAGCATTTT.

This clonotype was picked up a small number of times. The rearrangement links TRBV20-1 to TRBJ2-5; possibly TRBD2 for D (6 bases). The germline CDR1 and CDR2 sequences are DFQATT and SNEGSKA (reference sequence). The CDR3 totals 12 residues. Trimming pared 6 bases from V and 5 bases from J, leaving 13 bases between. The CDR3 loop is CSAPSAGETQYF. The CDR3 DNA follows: TGCAGTGCCCCAAGCGCGGGGGAGACCCAGTACTTC.

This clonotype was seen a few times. CDR3 protein: CASSFGGVGQYF. The CDR3 DNA sequence: TGTGCCAGCAGCTTCGGGGGCGTAGGGCAGTATTTT. The gene calls are TRBV14 and TRBJ2-3, with D perhaps TRBD1 or TRBD2 (6 bases each). From germline, CDR1 is SGHDN and CDR2 FVKESK. V gave up 5 bases and J gave up 11 bases, with 14 bases separating them. CDR3 length: 12 residues.

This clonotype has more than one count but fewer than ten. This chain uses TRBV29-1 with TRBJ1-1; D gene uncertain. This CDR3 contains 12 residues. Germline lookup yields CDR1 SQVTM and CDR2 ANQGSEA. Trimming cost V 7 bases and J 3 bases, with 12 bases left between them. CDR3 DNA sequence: TGCAGCGCCGGGTATGAGGACACTGAAGCTTTCTTT. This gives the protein CSAGYEDTEAFF.

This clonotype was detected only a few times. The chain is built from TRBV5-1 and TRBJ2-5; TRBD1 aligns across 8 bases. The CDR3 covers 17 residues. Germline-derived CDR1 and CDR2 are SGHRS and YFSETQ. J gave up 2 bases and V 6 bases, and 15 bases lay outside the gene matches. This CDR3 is CASTPRAGTGGQETQYF. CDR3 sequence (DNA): TGCGCCAGCACCCCTCGGGCAGGGACAGGCGGTCAAGAGACCCAGTACTTC.

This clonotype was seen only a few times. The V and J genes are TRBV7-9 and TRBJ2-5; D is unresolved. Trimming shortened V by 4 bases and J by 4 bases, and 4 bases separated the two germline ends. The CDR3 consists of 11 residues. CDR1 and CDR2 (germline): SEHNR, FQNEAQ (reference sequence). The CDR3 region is CASSWSETQYF. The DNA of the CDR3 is TGTGCCAGCAGCTGGTCAGAGACCCAGTACTTC.

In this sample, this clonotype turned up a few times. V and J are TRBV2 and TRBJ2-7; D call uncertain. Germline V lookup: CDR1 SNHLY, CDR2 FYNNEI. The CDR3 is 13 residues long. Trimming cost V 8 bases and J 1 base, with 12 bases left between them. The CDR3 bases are TGTGCCAGCCTCAGTTGGGGTTCCTACGAGCAGTACTTC. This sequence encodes CASLSWGSYEQYF. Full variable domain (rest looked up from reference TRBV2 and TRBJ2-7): EPEVTQTPSHQVTQMGQEVILRCVPISNHLYFYWYRQILGQKVEFLVSFYNNEISEKSEIFDDQFSVERPDGSNFTLKIRSTKLEDSAMYFCASLSWGSYEQYFGPGTRLTVT.

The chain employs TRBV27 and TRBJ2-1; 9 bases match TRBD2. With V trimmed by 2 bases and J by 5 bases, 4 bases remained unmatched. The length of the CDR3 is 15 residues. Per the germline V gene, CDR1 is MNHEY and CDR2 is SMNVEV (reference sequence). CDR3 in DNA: TGTGCCAGCAGTTTACTAGCGGGGCAAAACAATGAGCAGTTCTTC. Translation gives CASSLLAGQNNEQFF.

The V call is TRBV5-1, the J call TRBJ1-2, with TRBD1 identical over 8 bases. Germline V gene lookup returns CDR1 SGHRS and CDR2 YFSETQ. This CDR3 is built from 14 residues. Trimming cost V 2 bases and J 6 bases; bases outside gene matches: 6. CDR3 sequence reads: CASSFGQGLDGYTF. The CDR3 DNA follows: TGCGCCAGCAGCTTCGGACAGGGACTTGATGGCTACACCTTC.

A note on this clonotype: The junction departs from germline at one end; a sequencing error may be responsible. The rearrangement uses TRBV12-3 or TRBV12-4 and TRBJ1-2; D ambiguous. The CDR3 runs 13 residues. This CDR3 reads CASAAGTKYGYTF. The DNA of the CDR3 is TGTGCCTCAGCAGCCGGCACTAAGTATGGCTACACCTTC.

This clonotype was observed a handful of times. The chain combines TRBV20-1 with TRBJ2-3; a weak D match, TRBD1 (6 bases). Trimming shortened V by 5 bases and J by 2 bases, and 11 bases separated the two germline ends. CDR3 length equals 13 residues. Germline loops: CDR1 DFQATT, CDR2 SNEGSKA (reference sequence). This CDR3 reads CSAGDTLTDTQYF. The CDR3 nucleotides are TGCAGTGCTGGGGACACCCTCACAGATACGCAGTATTTT.